The TCR beta chain under discussion was sequenced for a study of cytomegalovirus exposure and HLA in healthy donors. Findings of the study overall: Among TCR beta chains, those listed as cytomegalovirus-associated numbered around 160.

Remarks on this clone: No antigen is known for it.

Separate from the approximately 720-subject first cohort was the approximately 130-subject validation cohort, to which the donors belonged. Unmatched junction bases numbered 10, after V lost 3 bases and J lost 5 bases. Germline CDR1 is SGHRS and CDR2 is YFSETQ. This CDR3 spans 16 amino acids. The method was immunoSEQ multiplex PCR; TCRdb's version includes in-frame clones alone and lacks a portion of them. The sample yields 170,000 or so clones, 75% to 90% seen once. Material for sequencing was PBMCs. The TCR comes from a man aged 18-30 years in good health and CMV-seropositive. The chain employs TRBV5-1 and TRBJ2-7; 11 bases are a match to TRBD1. In DNA, the CDR3 is TGCGCCAGCAGCTCTCTCACCGGGACAGGGGGTAACGAGCAGTACTTC. Its translation: CASSSLTGTGGNEQYF.